The 28 T cell receptor beta chains presented below share a single source sample, sequenced in a study of blood T cell repertoires in COVID-19. TCRdb's table, derived via immunoSEQ multiplex PCR, lists solely in-frame clones and lacks some. This sample has 100,000 to 130,000 clones; 85% to 95% occur once, and the top ten carry less than 1.5%. Sequencing used peripheral blood. The origin of the receptors is a woman aged 30 to 39 with acute or convalescent COVID-19.

The chain recombines TRBV18 with TRBJ2-7; D is perhaps TRBD2 (6 bases). This CDR3 spans 15 amino acids. V gave up 3 bases and J gave up 5 bases, with 17 bases separating them. CDR1 is KGHSH and CDR2 is LQKENI in the germline V gene. The CDR3 region has the DNA TGTGCCAGCTCACCCTCCGCGGGGATGAGGGACGAGCAGTACTTC. This sequence encodes CASSPSAGMRDEQYF.

This clone was detected only once. The chain carries TRBV7-3 and TRBJ2-1; maybe TRBD2 (6 bases). The CDR3 is 15 amino acids. Trimming took 5 bases from V and 3 from J, leaving 14 bases between them. Germline loops: CDR1 SGHTA, CDR2 FQGTGA. The CDR3 sequence is CASSPSPGGYNEQFF. The CDR3 region has the DNA TGTGCCAGCAGCCCCTCGCCCGGGGGCTACAATGAGCAGTTCTTC.

This CDR3 is CASSPRRTSDLDNEQFF. For the CDR3, the DNA is TGTGCCAGCTCACCGCGTAGAACTAGCGATCTAGACAATGAGCAGTTCTTC. The V and J genes are TRBV18 and TRBJ2-1, with 7 bases that match TRBD2. The V segment lost 3 bases and the J segment 5 bases; nucleotides outside the gene matches: 13. CDR1 is KGHSH, CDR2 LQKENI, per germline. There are 17 residues in the CDR3.

The chain carries TRBV19 and TRBJ1-5; weak D call: TRBD1 (5 bases). The CDR3 totals 16 residues. The germline V gene has CDR1 LNHDA and CDR2 SQIVND (reference sequence). Trimming removed 6 bases at V and 0 bases at J, with 15 bases between. The CDR3 is CASRLTENYSNQPQHF. The CDR3 bases are TGTGCCAGTAGGTTGACAGAAAATTATAGCAATCAGCCCCAGCATTTT. The whole variable domain, filled in from reference TRBV19 and TRBJ1-5, reads DGGITQSPKYLFRKEGQNVTLSCEQNLNHDAMYWYRQDPGQGLRLIYYSQIVNDFQKGDIAEGYSVSREKKESFPLTVTSAQKNPTAFYLCASRLTENYSNQPQHFGDGTRLSIL.

The chain is built from TRBV6-1 and TRBJ1-4; D remains unclear. CDR1 MNHNS and CDR2 SASEGT come from the germline V gene. This CDR3 spans 14 amino acids. V was trimmed by 2 bases and J by 4 bases, leaving 8 bases between them. The CDR3, as DNA: TGTGCCAGCAGTGAAAGAGAGGGTAATGAAAAACTGTTTTTT. Protein product: CASSEREGNEKLFF.

This rearrangement joins TRBV5-4 to TRBJ1-1; TRBD1 agrees at 7 bases. J lost 1 base, V lost 4 bases, and 7 bases had no gene match. This CDR3 has 15 amino acids. CDR1 is SGHNT and CDR2 is YYREEE in the germline V gene (reference sequence). The CDR3 sequence is CASSRPQGPNTEAFF. CDR3 nucleotide sequence: TGTGCCAGCAGCCGGCCACAGGGGCCGAACACTGAAGCTTTCTTT.

This chain connects TRBV6-4 to TRBJ1-5; the match to TRBD1 covers 11 bases. Germline CDR1 MRHNA, CDR2 SNTAGT. V lost 8 bases and J lost 6; bases outside the gene matches: 6. The CDR3 sequence is 14 residues long. The CDR3 DNA reads as TGTGCCAGCCCAGGACAGGGGGCGGTTCAGCCCCAGCATTTT. Translated: CASPGQGAVQPQHF.

The chain has TRBV5-6 and TRBJ1-2, with D perhaps TRBD1 (6 bases). Germline assignment: CDR1 SGHDT and CDR2 YYEEEE. The CDR3 covers 15 residues. The V and J ends lost 2 bases and 4 bases respectively, with 15 bases between them. CDR3 loop: CASSFERQAFYGYTF. CDR3 bases: TGTGCCAGCAGCTTTGAAAGACAGGCGTTCTATGGCTACACCTTC.

In this sample, this clone turned up once. The chain joins TRBV6-6 to TRBJ1-4; TRBD1 might be the D (6 bases). CDR3 size: 12 residues. Trimming pared 6 bases from V and 7 bases from J, leaving 9 bases between. The germline CDR1 and CDR2 sequences are MNHNY and SVGAGI (reference sequence). DNA for the CDR3: TGTGCCAGCAGAGGGGGGGGTGAAAAACTGTTTTTT. Translation gives CASRGGGEKLFF.

For the CDR3, the DNA is TGTGCCAGCAGCAAAGACGGGGGTGGAGCCCACGAGCAGTACTTC. Its protein is CASSKDGGGAHEQYF. The rearrangement links TRBV21-1 to TRBJ2-7; the DNA was not used to check the table's D call, TRBD2. TRBV21-1 is termed a pseudogene. The CDR3 consists of 15 residues.

This chain links TRBV10-1 with TRBJ2-1; 11 positions agree with TRBD2. V was pared by 2 bases and J by 4 bases, with 4 bases of the junction left unmatched. Germline CDR1 is WNHNN and CDR2 is SYGVQD (reference sequence). This CDR3 region has 16 residues. The DNA of the CDR3 is TGCGCCAGCAGTGAGGGGGGACTAGCGGTTTACAATGAGCAGTTCTTC. Translation gives CASSEGGLAVYNEQFF.

Here the CDR3 reads CASTRSGTGSYGYTF. CDR3 bases: TGTGCCAGCACTCGATCCGGGACAGGGAGTTATGGCTACACCTTC. The chain links TRBV28 to TRBJ1-2; 9 bases map to TRBD1. CDR1 MDHEN and CDR2 SYDVKM come from the germline V gene. The CDR3 runs to 15 residues. V lost 7 bases, J lost 5 bases, and 11 bases stayed unmatched.

The chain has TRBV11-3 and TRBJ2-2; D possibly corresponds to TRBD2 (7 bases). The CDR3 has 15 amino acids. V was trimmed by 5 bases and J by 2 bases, leaving 12 bases between them. Germline assignment: CDR1 SGHNT and CDR2 YENEEA. CDR3 region: CASSPRGANTGELFF. In DNA, the CDR3 is TGTGCCAGCAGCCCCCGGGGGGCTAACACCGGGGAGCTGTTTTTT.

CDR3 DNA sequence: TGTGCCATGGGAGGTAGCGGGGGAGCGAACACCGGGGAGCTGTTTTTT. This codes for CAMGGSGGANTGELFF. The rearrangement links TRBV7-9 to TRBJ2-2; 9 bases align to TRBD2. The CDR3 is made up of 16 amino acids. After removal of 10 bases from V and 0 bases from J, the junction contained 9 bases not matched to a gene. Germline V gene sequence: CDR1 SEHNR, CDR2 FQNEAQ (reference sequence).

The rearrangement joins TRBV9 to TRBJ1-2, with 7 bases matching TRBD1. Trimming took 3 bases from V and 3 from J; bases not matched to a gene: 8. Germline V lookup: CDR1 SGDLS, CDR2 YYNGEE. The CDR3 extends over 15 amino acids. For the CDR3, the DNA is TGTGCCAGCAGCGGCCAGACAGGGCCCTACTATGGCTACACCTTC. Protein sequence: CASSGQTGPYYGYTF.

This clone was detected once. The chain uses TRBV13 and TRBJ2-1; 13 nucleotides match TRBD2. This CDR3 contains 14 residues. CDR1 and CDR2 (germline): PRHDT, FYEKMQ (reference sequence). The junction had 6 bases not matched to a gene; V was cut back by 4 bases and J by 12 bases. The CDR3 bases are TGTGCCAGCAGCTCCGGACTAGCGGGAGCGGGGCAGTTCTTC. This sequence encodes CASSSGLAGAGQFF.

This CDR3 is CASSLVRRGSSNYGYTF. The DNA of the CDR3 is TGTGCCAGCAGCTTAGTACGAAGGGGGAGTTCTAACTATGGCTACACCTTC. The rearrangement uses TRBV7-8 and TRBJ1-2; TRBD1 is a possible D gene (6 bases). V gave up 1 base and J gave up 0 bases, with 15 bases separating them. Germline CDR1 and CDR2: SGHVS and FQNEAQ. The CDR3 sequence is 17 residues long. The complete variable domain, with remaining parts taken from reference TRBV7-8 and TRBJ1-2, reads GAGVSQSPRYKVAKRGQDVALRCDPISGHVSLFWYQQALGQGPEFLTYFQNEAQLDKSGLPSDRFFAERPEGSVSTLKIQRTQQEDSAVYLCASSLVRRGSSNYGYTFGSGTRLTVV.

The chain joins TRBV6-1 to TRBJ2-5; D might be TRBD2 (6 bases). Germline lookup yields CDR1 MNHNS and CDR2 SASEGT. V shed 3 bases and J shed 1 base, with 15 bases lying between them. CDR3 size: 16 residues. CDR3 sequence: CASSDFSGRSQETQYF. CDR3 nucleotides: TGTGCCAGCAGTGACTTTAGCGGAAGATCCCAAGAGACCCAGTACTTC.

J is TRBJ1-4 and V is TRBV5-6; the match to TRBD1 covers 8 bases. CDR1 and CDR2 (germline): SGHDT, YYEEEE. The CDR3 loop spans 15 amino acids. Trimming removed 4 bases from V and 2 bases from J; junction bases left unmatched: 4. DNA for the CDR3: TGTGCCAGCAGCAGGCGACAGGGGACTAATGAAAAACTGTTTTTT. Amino acids: CASSRRQGTNEKLFF.

This chain uses TRBV5-5 with TRBJ1-2, with D tentatively TRBD1 (5 bases). Germline loops: CDR1 SGHKS, CDR2 YYEKEE (reference sequence). V lost 1 base to trimming and J lost 7 bases, with 14 bases between them. The CDR3 contains 14 residues. CDR3 in amino acids: CASSLSNVGGGYTF. For the CDR3, the DNA is TGTGCCAGCAGCTTGTCGAATGTGGGGGGTGGCTACACCTTC.

V is TRBV12-5 and J is TRBJ2-1; TRBD2 matches at 10 bases. Per germline, CDR1 LGHNT and CDR2 FRNRAP. The CDR3 has 16 residues. Trimming at V came to 2 bases and at J to 8 bases, leaving 9 bases not matched to a gene. The chain's CDR3 is CASGLLKRGGLDEQFF. CDR3 in DNA: TGTGCTAGTGGTTTGTTAAAGCGGGGGGGCCTCGATGAGCAGTTCTTC.

This clone showed up just a few times. The chain employs TRBV4-2 and TRBJ2-2; D is undetermined. Germline V gene sequence: CDR1 LGHNA, CDR2 YNFKEQ. The CDR3 spans 13 residues. Trimming stripped 3 bases from V and 8 bases from J, with 10 bases between. The CDR3 region is CASSQVGEGELFF. CDR3 nucleotide sequence: TGTGCCAGCAGCCAGGTCGGAGAGGGGGAGCTGTTTTTT.

In regard to this clone: Other nucleotide sequences from this sample produce the same CDR3. The chain couples TRBV28 to TRBJ2-7; TRBD2 agrees at 8 bases. The V and J ends lost 9 bases and 7 bases, in that order; junction bases with no gene match: 20. Per the germline V gene, CDR1 is MDHEN and CDR2 is SYDVKM. This CDR3 has 16 amino acids. The CDR3 DNA sequence: TGTGCCAGTGGAGGGTCCCTGACGGGAGGGCCTGAAGAGCAGTACTTC. This codes for CASGGSLTGGPEEQYF.

The V and J genes are TRBV11-2 and TRBJ2-3; a possible D gene is TRBD1 (5 bases). There are 15 residues in the CDR3. Germline assignment: CDR1 SGHAT and CDR2 FQNNGV. V shed 3 bases and J shed 4 bases, with 14 bases lying between them. CDR3 DNA sequence: TGTGCCAGCAGCTTTAATATTCAGGGCCCAGATACGCAGTATTTT. Its translation: CASSFNIQGPDTQYF.

The gene calls are TRBV5-8 and TRBJ1-2; no clear D gene. V was pared by 0 bases and J by 3 bases, with 6 bases between. Germline V lookup: CDR1 SGHTS, CDR2 YDEGEE. The CDR3 spans 13 residues. The CDR3 loop reads CASSLDRDYGYTF. CDR3 DNA sequence: TGTGCCAGCAGCTTGGACCGAGACTATGGCTACACCTTC.

This clone was seen just once. The CDR3 sequence is CASSRYGGGGRTEAFF. The CDR3 DNA sequence: TGTGCCAGCAGCAGGTACGGAGGTGGAGGTCGGACTGAAGCTTTCTTT. The chain has TRBV5-4 and TRBJ1-1; unclear D gene. This CDR3 spans 16 amino acids. V dropped 4 bases and J dropped 5 bases, with 21 bases sitting between them. Germline-derived CDR1 and CDR2 are SGHNT and YYREEE (reference sequence).

The rearrangement links TRBV5-1 to TRBJ2-2; 9 bases line up with TRBD1. The CDR3 is made up of 16 amino acids. Looked up from germline, CDR1 is SGHRS and CDR2 is YFSETQ. J was trimmed by 3 bases and V by 4 bases; bases with no gene match: 7. CDR3 sequence (DNA): TGCGCCAGCAGCCCACAGGGGGCGCAGGACACCGGGGAGCTGTTTTTT. Encoded protein: CASSPQGAQDTGELFF.

The rearrangement links TRBV10-1 to TRBJ2-3, with TRBD1 matching over 7 bases. The V and J ends lost 2 bases and 4 bases, in that order; junction bases with no gene match: 12. The CDR3 length is 17 residues. Germline V gives CDR1 WNHNN, CDR2 SYGVQD (reference sequence). As DNA, the CDR3 is TGCGCCAGCAGTGAGCATCCCCCCGGGCAGGGGGCAGATACGCAGTATTTT. Its translation is CASSEHPPGQGADTQYF.